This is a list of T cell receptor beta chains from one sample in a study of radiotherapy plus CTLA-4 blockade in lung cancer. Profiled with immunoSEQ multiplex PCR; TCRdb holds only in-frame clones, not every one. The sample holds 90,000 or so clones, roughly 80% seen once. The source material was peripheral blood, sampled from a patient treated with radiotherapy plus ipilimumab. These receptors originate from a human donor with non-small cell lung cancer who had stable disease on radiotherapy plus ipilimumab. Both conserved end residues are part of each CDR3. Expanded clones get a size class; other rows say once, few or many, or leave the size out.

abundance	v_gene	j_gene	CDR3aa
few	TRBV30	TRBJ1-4	CAWSDGTTEKLFF
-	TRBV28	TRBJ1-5	CASSGGQPQHF
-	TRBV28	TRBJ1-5	CASRDLGTVLHQPQHF
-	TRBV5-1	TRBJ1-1	CASGTTGNTEAFF
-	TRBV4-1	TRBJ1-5	CASSQIGVGPQHF
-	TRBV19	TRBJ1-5	CASRRQGSGQPQHF
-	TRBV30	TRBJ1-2	CAWEGQGVGGYTF
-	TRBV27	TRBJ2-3	CASSFQTGTSTDTQYF
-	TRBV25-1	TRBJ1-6	CASSEYKGEGSPLHF
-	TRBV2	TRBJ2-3	CASRVGSPTDTQYF
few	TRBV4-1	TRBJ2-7	CASSQDRQASYEQYF
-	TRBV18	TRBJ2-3	CASSPLAGITDTQYF
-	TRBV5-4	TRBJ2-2	CASSLGGLAGYTGELFF
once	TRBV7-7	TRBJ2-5	CASSATGQLETQYF
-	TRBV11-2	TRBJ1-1	CASSPQGRVGFF
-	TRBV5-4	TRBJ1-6	CAFISGTDNSPLHF
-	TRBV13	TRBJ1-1	CASSTSVLRNTEAFF
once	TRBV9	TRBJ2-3	CASSAAKLGGGLDTQYF
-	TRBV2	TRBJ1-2	CATGTDQIAYGYTF
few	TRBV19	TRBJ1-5	CATGDRGPQPQHF
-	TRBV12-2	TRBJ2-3	CASRMRGVTDTQYF
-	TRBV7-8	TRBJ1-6	CASSLVVSGNSPLHF
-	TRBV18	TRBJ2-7	CASSEGYYEQYF
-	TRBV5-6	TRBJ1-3	CASSLGGQGFSGNTIYF
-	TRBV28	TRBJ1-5	CASTPKEGQGNQPQHF
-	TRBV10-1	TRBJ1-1	CASSESRSNTEAFF
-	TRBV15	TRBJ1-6	CATSRDGGRDSPLHF
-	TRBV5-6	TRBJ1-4	CASSLMGGSNLKELFF
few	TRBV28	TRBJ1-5	CASSLSLQPQHF
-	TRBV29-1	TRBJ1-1	CSVVGAPGAFF
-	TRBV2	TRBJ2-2	CASRVDNAGELFF
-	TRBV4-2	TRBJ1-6	CASSRQPGQDNSPLHF
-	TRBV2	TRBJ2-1	CASHSGDMFF
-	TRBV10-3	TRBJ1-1	CAISESGRMQEAFF
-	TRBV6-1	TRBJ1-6	CASSEAPFRGTPLHF
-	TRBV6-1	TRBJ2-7	CASNSHRAAYEQYF
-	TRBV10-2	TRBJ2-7	CASSESRRAGKVGEQYF
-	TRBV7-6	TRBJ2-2	CASSSGQGGTGELFF
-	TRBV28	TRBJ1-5	CASKSQQGNQPQHF
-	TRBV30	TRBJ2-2	CAWRKNLKATGELFF
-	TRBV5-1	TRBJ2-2	CASSWGSAVPGELFF
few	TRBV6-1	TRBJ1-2	CASIRAGQGSWGYTF
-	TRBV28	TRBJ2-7	CASSLLTSGGVYEQYF
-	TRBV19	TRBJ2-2	CASSARGNTGELFF
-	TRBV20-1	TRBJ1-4	CSAPDLKKLFF
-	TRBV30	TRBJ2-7	CAWSGSGTYEQYF
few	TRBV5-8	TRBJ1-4	CASSPGTGRRIEKLFF
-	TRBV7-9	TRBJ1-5	CASGGSNQPQHF
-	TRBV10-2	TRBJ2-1	CASSESFPGQYNEQFF
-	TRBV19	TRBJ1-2	CASESNYGYTF
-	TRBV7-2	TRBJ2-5	CASSLLRGKGQETQYF
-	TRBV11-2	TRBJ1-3	CASNPGIVSGNTIYF
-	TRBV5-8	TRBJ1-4	CASSTNLGATDEKLFF
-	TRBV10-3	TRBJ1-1	CAISESQDLNTEAFF
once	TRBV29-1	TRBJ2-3	CSRAGIAGGPESTDTQYF
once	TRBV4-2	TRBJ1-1	CASSQVGMGKNTEAFF
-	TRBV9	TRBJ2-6	CASSDLSSGANVLTF
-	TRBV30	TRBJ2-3	CAWNTPVRGDTQYF
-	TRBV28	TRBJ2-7	CASRRTEVREQYF
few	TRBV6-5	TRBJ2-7	CASTGLAGVGEQYF